The 6 T cell receptor beta chains in this list originate from one sample, sequenced in a study of T cell responses to AZD1222 COVID-19 vaccine. The data were produced by immunoSEQ multiplex PCR, yet TCRdb's version contains in-frame clones alone and is incomplete. This table holds roughly 140,000 clones, under 95% found once. The input for sequencing was peripheral blood, taken on day 0 of AZD1222 vaccination. These receptors all come from an adult in good health.

This clone was counted a few times. The V call is TRBV7-9, the J call TRBJ1-1, with 10 positions matching TRBD1. This CDR3 region has 16 residues. J lost 3 bases, V lost 5 bases, and 9 bases had no gene match. CDR1 SEHNR and CDR2 FQNEAQ come from the germline V gene (reference sequence). Here the CDR3 reads CASSTDRGRFDTEAFF. The CDR3 DNA is TGTGCCAGCAGCACAGACAGGGGGCGGTTTGACACTGAAGCTTTCTTT.

The genes are TRBV11-2 and TRBJ1-1; D perhaps matches TRBD1 (5 bases). The CDR3 loop spans 16 amino acids. Germline values: CDR1 SGHAT, CDR2 FQNNGV. V was clipped by 5 bases and J by 0 bases, with 16 bases between them. CDR3 DNA sequence: TGTGCCAGCAGCCCCACGACAGATACTTTGAACACTGAAGCTTTCTTT. Translating it yields CASSPTTDTLNTEAFF.

This clone is a singleton in its sample. The rearrangement uses TRBV19 and TRBJ1-5; D remains unclear. V dropped 11 bases and J dropped 0 bases, with 14 bases sitting between them. CDR1 is LNHDA, CDR2 SQIVND, per germline (reference sequence). This CDR3 spans 14 amino acids. CDR3 sequence reads: CAGSDGYSNQPQHF. The CDR3 DNA sequence: TGTGCCGGTTCTGACGGTTATAGCAATCAGCCCCAGCATTTT.

The chain uses TRBV6-6 and TRBJ2-3; D uncertain. CDR3 size: 12 residues. V dropped 2 bases and J dropped 5 bases, with 5 bases sitting between them. CDR1 is MNHNY, CDR2 SVGAGI, per germline (reference sequence). The CDR3 sequence: CASSYPEDTQYF. Here the CDR3 DNA reads TGTGCCAGCAGTTACCCGGAAGATACGCAGTATTTT.

Comment on this clone: The identical CDR3 is also encoded by other nucleotide sequences in the sample. The rearrangement joins TRBV6-5 to TRBJ1-3; perhaps TRBD1 as D (5 bases). Per germline, CDR1 MNHEY and CDR2 SVGAGI. V was cut by 6 bases and J by 0 bases, with 12 bases left in between. CDR3 length: 15 residues. In DNA form, the CDR3 reads TGTGCCAGCAGCTCCCAGGGTTACTCTGGAAACACCATATATTTT. This gives the protein CASSSQGYSGNTIYF.

Only one count was recorded for this clone. V and J are TRBV7-6 and TRBJ2-3, with TRBD2 matching over 7 bases. V shed 4 bases, J shed 7 bases, and the junction held 11 bases outside the gene matches. Germline-derived CDR1 and CDR2 are SGHVS and FNYEAQ. This CDR3 has 15 amino acids. CDR3 in DNA: TGTGCCAGCAGCTCTAGTACGGGAGGACGATATACGCAGTATTTT. Protein: CASSSSTGGRYTQYF. The full variable domain, rest sourced from reference TRBV7-6 and TRBJ2-3, is GAGVSQSPRYKVTKRGQDVALRCDPISGHVSLYWYRQALGQGPEFLTYFNYEAQQDKSGLPNDRFSAERPEGSISTLTIQRTEQRDSAMYRCASSSSTGGRYTQYFGPGTRLTVL.